This T cell receptor beta chain was recorded in a study of T cell responses to AZD1222 COVID-19 vaccine. This CDR3 is built from 15 residues. Germline V gives CDR1 SSHAT, CDR2 FNYEAQ (reference sequence). Analyses pooled second doses at about 4 or about 12 weeks. The repertoire was sequenced with immunoSEQ multiplex PCR; TCRdb's copy has only in-frame clones and lacks some. The data show more than 75,000 clones, with 83% seen just once and under 1.5% held by the top ten. Regarding the study as a whole: The number of AZD1222 recipients seropositive at baseline was only 6 or 7. Spike-specific TCR breadth rose after two AZD1222 doses, and depth rose as well.

On this clone itself: Antigen: not known. The germline gene is not matched at one end of the junction; a read error may be the cause.

The sample was peripheral blood, taken 28 days after the second AZD1222 dose. The receptor comes from an adult who received the AZD1222 COVID-19 vaccine. This chain joins TRBV7-7 and TRBJ1-4; D might be TRBD1 (5 bases). Here the CDR3 reads CASSLGRGSLEKLFF. The CDR3 nucleotides read TGTGCTAGCAGCTTAGGTCGGGGGTCGCTTGAAAAACTGTTTTTT.